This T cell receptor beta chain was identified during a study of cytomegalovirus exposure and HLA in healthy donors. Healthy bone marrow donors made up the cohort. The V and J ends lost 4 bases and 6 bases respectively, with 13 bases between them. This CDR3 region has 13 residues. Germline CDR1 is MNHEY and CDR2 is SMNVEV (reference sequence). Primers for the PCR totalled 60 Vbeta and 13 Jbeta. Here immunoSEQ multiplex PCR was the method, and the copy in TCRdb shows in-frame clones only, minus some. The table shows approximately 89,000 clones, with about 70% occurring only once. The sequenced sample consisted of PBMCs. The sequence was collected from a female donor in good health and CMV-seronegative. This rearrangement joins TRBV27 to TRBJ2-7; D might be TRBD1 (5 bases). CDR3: CASSSNRFPEQYF. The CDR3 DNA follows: TGTGCCAGCAGTTCCAACAGGTTCCCCGAGCAGTACTTC.